This is a list of T cell receptor beta chains from one sample in a study of regulatory T cells in long-lasting Graves disease. TCRdb reprocessed the multiplex PCR reads with MiXCR, giving one entry per CDR3 protein. The repertoire includes 500,000 to 700,000 distinct CDR3 sequences, around 15% of them detected once, and approximately 20% sits in the top ten. The sample was also linked to a second study, of T cells in Graves' hyperthyroidism and ophthalmopathy.

The sample was peripheral blood mononuclear cells (PBMCs), taken at new diagnosis, from a patient treated with antithyroid drugs. The receptors stem from a woman in her 30s with Graves disease. The CDR3 runs from the conserved cysteine through the conserved F or W. D genes are given only for firm matches. The listing skips clone size in some rows; elsewhere it reads once, few, many or a size class.

d_gene	abundance	j_gene	v_gene	CDR3aa	CDR3nt
-	many	TRBJ2-3	TRBV5-1	CASSELNTDTQYF	TGCGCCAGCAGCGAACTAAACACAGATACGCAGTATTTT
-	-	TRBJ1-6	TRBV19	CASSIQNNSPLHF	TGTGCCAGTAGTATACAGAATAATTCACCCCTCCACTTT
-	many	TRBJ1-2	TRBV7-8	CASTREQGDYGYTF	TGTGCCAGCACCAGAGAACAGGGAGACTATGGCTACACCTTC
-	many	TRBJ2-2	TRBV15	CATSRVMGSGELFF	TGTGCCACCAGCAGAGTAATGGGTTCCGGGGAGCTGTTTTTT
-	-	TRBJ2-7	TRBV6-2/TRBV6-3	CARDLFKPGCEQYF	TGTGCCAGAGACTTATTCAAACCGGGATGCGAGCAGTACTTC
TRBD1	few	TRBJ2-1	TRBV11-2	CASSLAGQGVDEQFF	TGTGCCAGCAGCTTAGCCGGACAGGGGGTCGATGAGCAGTTCTTC
-	many	TRBJ1-1	TRBV24-1	CATQRQGKAFF	TGTGCCACCCAGCGGCAGGGGAAAGCTTTCTTT
-	many	TRBJ1-5	TRBV28	CASTVRGSLSNQPQHF	TGTGCCAGCACGGTTAGAGGGTCGTTAAGCAATCAGCCCCAGCATTTT
-	many	TRBJ1-1	TRBV5-1	CASSSGSHKNEAFF	TGCGCCAGCAGCTCCGGTTCACATAAAAATGAAGCTTTCTTT
TRBD1	many	TRBJ1-1	TRBV29-1	CSVGTGGAALNTEAFF	TGCAGCGTTGGGACAGGGGGCGCCGCCTTGAACACTGAAGCTTTCTTT
-	-	TRBJ2-1	TRBV5-5	CASSLDSDLSVWDEQFF	TGTGCCAGCAGCCTAGACAGCGACCTTAGTGTGTGGGATGAGCAGTTCTTC
TRBD1	many	TRBJ1-2	TRBV18	CASSPGQGEGYTF	TGTGCCAGCTCACCGGGACAGGGCGAAGGCTACACCTTC
-	-	TRBJ2-5	TRBV5-4	CASSLDEEETQYF	TGTGCCAGCAGCTTGGACGAGGAAGAGACCCAGTACTTC
TRBD1	-	TRBJ2-3	TRBV3-1	CASSPRDRVSSTDTQYF	TGTGCCAGCAGCCCTCGGGACAGGGTATCAAGCACAGATACGCAGTATTTT
TRBD1	many	TRBJ2-7	TRBV7-2	CASSPGQVYEQYF	TGTGCCAGCAGCCCTGGACAGGTCTACGAGCAGTACTTC
-	many	TRBJ1-1	TRBV6-2/TRBV6-3	CASSLGHTEAFF	TGTGCCAGCAGTTTGGGACACACTGAAGCTTTCTTT
-	many	TRBJ2-7	TRBV20-1	CSARTPGATHYEQYF	TGCAGTGCTAGAACCCCGGGGGCGACACACTACGAGCAGTACTTC
-	many	TRBJ1-1	TRBV28	CASSWPGPTGFRAFF	TGTGCCAGCAGTTGGCCTGGACCGACCGGTTTCAGAGCTTTCTTT
TRBD1	few	TRBJ2-3	TRBV24-1	CATSDTGDADTQYF	TGTGCCACCAGTGACACAGGGGATGCAGATACGCAGTATTTT
TRBD1	many	TRBJ1-1	TRBV7-9	CASSHEQGAGEGFF	TGTGCCAGCAGCCACGAACAGGGGGCAGGGGAGGGTTTCTTT
-	-	TRBJ1-5	TRBV11-3	CASSPKFNQPQHF	TGTGCCAGCAGCCCCAAGTTCAATCAGCCCCAGCATTTT
TRBD2	-	TRBJ2-1	TRBV18	CASSPLQAGSDNEQFF	TGTGCCAGCTCACCACTTCAAGCGGGGAGCGACAATGAGCAGTTCTTC
TRBD1	many	TRBJ1-2	TRBV7-8	CASSLSLGTGGNYGYTF	TGTGCCAGCAGCTTAAGTCTCGGGACAGGGGGCAACTATGGCTACACCTTC
-	many	TRBJ2-5	TRBV2	CASAPQETQYF	TGTGCCAGCGCCCCTCAAGAGACCCAGTACTTC
-	few	TRBJ2-6	TRBV30	CAWDPGVGANVLTF	TGTGCCTGGGACCCCGGGGTTGGGGCCAACGTCCTGACTTTC
TRBD2	many	TRBJ2-3	TRBV29-1	CSVDGAGGLTDTQYF	TGCAGCGTTGACGGAGCGGGAGGGTTGACAGATACGCAGTATTTT
TRBD1	many	TRBJ1-2	TRBV10-3	CAISDPGQPIHHGYTF	TGTGCCATCAGTGACCCGGGACAGCCGATCCATCACGGCTACACCTTC
-	-	TRBJ1-4	TRBV6-1	CATRRTIGEKLFF	TGTGCCACCAGAAGGACCATAGGTGAAAAACTGTTTTTT
-	many	TRBJ1-4	TRBV6-1	CASSDWGPATNEKLFF	TGTGCCAGCAGTGATTGGGGCCCTGCAACTAATGAAAAACTGTTTTTT
-	many	TRBJ2-5	TRBV2	CASVGRSFETQYF	TGTGCCAGCGTCGGACGTTCATTTGAGACCCAGTACTTC
TRBD2	-	TRBJ2-7	TRBV20-1	CSAIELAEKSYEQYF	TGCAGTGCTATTGAACTAGCGGAAAAATCCTACGAGCAGTACTTC
TRBD1	many	TRBJ1-1	TRBV27	CASSLDRVRTEAFF	TGTGCCAGCAGTTTAGACAGGGTAAGAACTGAAGCTTTCTTT
TRBD2	-	TRBJ2-1	TRBV6-1	CASRGLAGGPQYNEQFF	TGTGCCAGCAGAGGACTAGCGGGAGGGCCGCAGTACAATGAGCAGTTCTTC
TRBD2	-	TRBJ2-5	TRBV7-8	CASSFGTGGQETQYF	TGTGCCAGCAGCTTCGGGACGGGAGGACAAGAGACCCAGTACTTC
-	few	TRBJ2-3	TRBV24-1	CATSRETEGTDTQYF	TGTGCCACCAGTCGCGAAACGGAAGGCACAGATACGCAGTATTTT
-	-	TRBJ1-5	TRBV16	CASSHYTDRYQPQHF	TGTGCCAGCAGCCATTATACGGACCGTTATCAGCCCCAGCATTTT
-	many	TRBJ2-1	TRBV29-1	CSVEEVYNEQFF	TGCAGCGTCGAGGAGGTATACAATGAGCAGTTCTTC
-	-	TRBJ1-2	TRBV19	CASSTEWGNGYTF	TGTGCCAGTAGTACCGAGTGGGGGAATGGCTACACCTTC
-	many	TRBJ1-1	TRBV20-1	CSARDLRTKGYTEAFF	TGCAGTGCTAGAGATCTGAGGACCAAGGGGTACACTGAAGCTTTCTTT
-	many	TRBJ2-5	TRBV2	CASVLLGETQYF	TGTGCCAGCGTTTTGTTAGGGGAGACCCAGTACTTC
-	few	TRBJ2-5	TRBV3-1	CASSLVLLQETQYF	TGTGCCAGCAGCCTGGTACTGTTACAAGAGACCCAGTACTTC
-	-	TRBJ1-6	TRBV19	CASSPIAISERTNSPLHF	TGTGCCAGTAGCCCTATAGCGATTTCGGAGAGGACGAATTCACCCCTCCACTTT
TRBD2	few	TRBJ2-3	TRBV14	CASSQEREGSDTQYF	TGTGCCAGCAGCCAAGAGAGGGAGGGGTCAGATACGCAGTATTTT
TRBD1	few	TRBJ2-6	TRBV7-3	CASSSKQQGSGANVLTF	TGTGCCAGCAGCTCGAAACAACAGGGGTCTGGGGCCAACGTCCTGACTTTC
-	few	TRBJ2-2	TRBV10-3	CAISLISEDTGELFF	TGTGCCATCAGTCTGATATCGGAAGACACCGGGGAGCTGTTTTTT
TRBD2	-	TRBJ2-1	TRBV28	CASSFSGLAGYNEQFF	TGTGCCAGCAGTTTTTCCGGACTAGCGGGGTACAATGAGCAGTTCTTC
TRBD2	many	TRBJ2-1	TRBV11-2	CASSSIKREGLHNEQFF	TGTGCCAGCAGCTCAATTAAGCGGGAGGGCCTCCACAATGAGCAGTTCTTC
TRBD1	many	TRBJ1-5	TRBV2	CATTRDRDQPQHF	TGTGCCACCACGAGGGACAGGGATCAGCCCCAGCATTTT
TRBD2	-	TRBJ2-1	TRBV20-1	CSAPGGPGNEQFF	TGCAGTGCTCCGGGAGGGCCGGGGAATGAGCAGTTCTTC
-	-	TRBJ1-1	TRBV25-1	CASTPGGAGSGEAFF	TGTGCCAGCACTCCAGGAGGGGCCGGATCGGGTGAAGCTTTCTTT
TRBD2	many	TRBJ2-1	TRBV27	CASSLGLAGVNEQFF	TGTGCCAGCAGCCTCGGACTAGCGGGAGTCAATGAGCAGTTCTTC
TRBD2	few	TRBJ2-7	TRBV3-1	CASSQMAGGSYEQYF	TGTGCCAGCAGCCAAATGGCGGGAGGCTCCTACGAGCAGTACTTC
TRBD1	many	TRBJ2-7	TRBV19	CASRDRGDSYEQYF	TGTGCCAGCCGGGACAGGGGGGATTCCTACGAGCAGTACTTC
-	many	TRBJ2-2	TRBV2	CASVNRVSGGELFF	TGTGCCAGCGTTAACAGGGTTTCAGGCGGGGAGCTGTTTTTT
-	many	TRBJ1-6	TRBV6-1	CASRTGGTHNSPLHF	TGTGCCAGCAGAACCGGCGGAACTCATAATTCACCCCTCCACTTT
-	-	TRBJ1-1	TRBV20-1	CSGEGMDTEAFF	TGCAGTGGAGAGGGAATGGACACTGAAGCTTTCTTT
TRBD1	few	TRBJ1-6	TRBV28	CASSSSGTGYSPLHF	TGTGCCAGCAGTTCCTCCGGGACAGGGTATTCACCCCTCCACTTT
TRBD2	-	TRBJ2-1	TRBV13	CASSDPGLVKNNEQFF	TGTGCCAGCAGCGACCCGGGACTAGTTAAGAACAATGAGCAGTTCTTC